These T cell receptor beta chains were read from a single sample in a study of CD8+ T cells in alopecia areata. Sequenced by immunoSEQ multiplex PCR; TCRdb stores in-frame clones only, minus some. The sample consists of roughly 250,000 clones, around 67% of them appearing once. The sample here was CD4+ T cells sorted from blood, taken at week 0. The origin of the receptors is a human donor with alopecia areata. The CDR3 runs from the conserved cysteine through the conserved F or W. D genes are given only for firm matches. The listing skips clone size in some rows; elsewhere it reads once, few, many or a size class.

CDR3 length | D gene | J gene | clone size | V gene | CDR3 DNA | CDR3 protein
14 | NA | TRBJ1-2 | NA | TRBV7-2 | TGTGCCAGCAGCTTGTTGGGAGAGTTGGATGGCTACACCTTC | CASSLLGELDGYTF
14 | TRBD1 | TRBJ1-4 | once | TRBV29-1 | TGCAGCGTCCAGACCGGGACAGGGCGTGAAAAACTGTTTTTT | CSVQTGTGREKLFF
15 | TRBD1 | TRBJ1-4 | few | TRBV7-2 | TGTGCCAGCAGCTTCTCCGGGACAGCAAATGAAAAACTGTTTTTT | CASSFSGTANEKLFF
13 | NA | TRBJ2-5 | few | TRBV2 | TGTGCCAGCACCCCGGGCCTGGGGGAGACCCAGTACTTC | CASTPGLGETQYF
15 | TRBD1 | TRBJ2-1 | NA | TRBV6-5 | TGTGCCAGCAGTTCCCGGACAGGGGGCTACAATGAGCAGTTCTTC | CASSSRTGGYNEQFF
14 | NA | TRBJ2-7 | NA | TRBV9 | TGTGCCAGCAGCGTAGCTACCTACAGCTACGAGCAGTACTTC | CASSVATYSYEQYF
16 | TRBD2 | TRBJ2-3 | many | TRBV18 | TGTGCCAGCTCACCAAGACCCGCGGGGGGGCCGGATACGCAGTATTTT | CASSPRPAGGPDTQYF
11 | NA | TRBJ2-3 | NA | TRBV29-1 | TGCAGCGTTGCCCGCACAGATACGCAGTATTTT | CSVARTDTQYF
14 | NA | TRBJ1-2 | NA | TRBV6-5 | TGTGCCAGCACAAAAAGGGCAGGCGAATATGGCTACACCTTC | CASTKRAGEYGYTF
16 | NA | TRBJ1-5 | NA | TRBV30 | TGTGCCTGGAGTCGCGGGGGGGGCACCGGCAATCAGCCCCAGCATTTT | CAWSRGGGTGNQPQHF
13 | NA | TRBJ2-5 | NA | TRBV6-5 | TGTGCCAGCAGTTACCCAGGACAAGAGACCCAGTACTTC | CASSYPGQETQYF
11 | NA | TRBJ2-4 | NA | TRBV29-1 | TGCAGCGTTAATCAGGGGAACATTCAGTACTTC | CSVNQGNIQYF
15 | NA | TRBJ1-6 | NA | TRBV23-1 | TGCGCCAGCAGTCAAGGAGGGGGGTCCTCCACACCCCTCCACTTT | CASSQGGGSSTPLHF
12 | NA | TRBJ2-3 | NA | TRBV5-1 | TGCGCCAGCAGCTTGGTTTTGGATACGCAGTATTTT | CASSLVLDTQYF
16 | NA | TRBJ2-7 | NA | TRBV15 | TGTGCCACCAGCAGAGATTTATACCAAGCTAACTACGAGCAGTACTTC | CATSRDLYQANYEQYF
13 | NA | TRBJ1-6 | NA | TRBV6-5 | TGTGCCAGCAGGTTCACCACGGGTTCACCCCTCCACTTT | CASRFTTGSPLHF
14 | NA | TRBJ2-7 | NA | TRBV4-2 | TGTGCCAGCAGCCAAGAGTTAAGCTCCTACGAGCAGTACTTC | CASSQELSSYEQYF
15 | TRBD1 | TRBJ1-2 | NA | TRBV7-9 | TGTGCCAGCAGCCTCAGGACAGGGAGAAACTATGGCTACACCTTC | CASSLRTGRNYGYTF
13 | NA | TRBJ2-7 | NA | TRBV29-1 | TGCAGCGTTGGTGGAGGGGCAGGTTACGAGCAGTACTTC | CSVGGGAGYEQYF
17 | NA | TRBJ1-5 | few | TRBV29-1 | TGCAGCGTTTCCACCGGGACGTGGGGGGCTAGCAATCAGCCCCAGCATTTT | CSVSTGTWGASNQPQHF
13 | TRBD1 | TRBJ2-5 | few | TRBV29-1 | TGCAGCGGCGCGTTGGCAGGGGGAGAGACCCAGTACTTC | CSGALAGGETQYF
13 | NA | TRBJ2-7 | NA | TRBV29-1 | TGCAGCCTGGTCGGGCGTTGGACCTACGAGCAGTACTTC | CSLVGRWTYEQYF
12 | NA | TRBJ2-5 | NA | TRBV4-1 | TGCGCCAGCAGCCAAGAGGTCGGGACCCAGTACTTC | CASSQEVGTQYF
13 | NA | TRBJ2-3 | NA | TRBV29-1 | TGCAGCGTTGAAGGGCCCAGCACAGATACGCAGTATTTT | CSVEGPSTDTQYF
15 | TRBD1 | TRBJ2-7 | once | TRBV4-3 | TGCGCCAGCAGCCAAGTTCGGGACAGGGCCTACGAGCAGTACTTC | CASSQVRDRAYEQYF
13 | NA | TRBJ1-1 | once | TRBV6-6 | TGTGCCAGCAGTTACCGCCCCCGGCGGGAAGCTTTCTTT | CASSYRPRREAFF
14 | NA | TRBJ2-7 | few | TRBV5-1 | TGCGCCAGCAGCTTGGGCCGTCCCCCTTACGAGCAGTACTTC | CASSLGRPPYEQYF
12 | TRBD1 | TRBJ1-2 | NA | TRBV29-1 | TGCAGCGCCACCACAGGGGCCTACGGCTACACCTTC | CSATTGAYGYTF
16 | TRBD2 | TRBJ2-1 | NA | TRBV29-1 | TGCAGCGTTGAAGGCGGGACTAGCGGGGGTAGTAATGAGCAGTTCTTC | CSVEGGTSGGSNEQFF
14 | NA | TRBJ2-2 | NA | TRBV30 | TGTGCCTGGAGCGGGTCCGGGGGTGCCGGGGAGCTGTTTTTT | CAWSGSGGAGELFF
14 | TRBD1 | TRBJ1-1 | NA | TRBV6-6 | TGTGCCAGCAGTGGCCCGGACAGGGGCACTGAAGCTTTCTTT | CASSGPDRGTEAFF
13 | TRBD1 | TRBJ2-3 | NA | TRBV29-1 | TGCAGCGCCACTGGACAGGGCACAGATACGCAGTATTTT | CSATGQGTDTQYF
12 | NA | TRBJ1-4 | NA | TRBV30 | TGTGCCTGGAGTTCGGTTAATGAAAAACTGTTTTTT | CAWSSVNEKLFF
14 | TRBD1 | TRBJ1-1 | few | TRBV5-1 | TGCGCCAGCAGCTGGGGACAGGGGAACACTGAAGCTTTCTTT | CASSWGQGNTEAFF
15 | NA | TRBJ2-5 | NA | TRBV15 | TGTGCCACCAGCAGAGATCAGACAGTCCAAGAGACCCAGTACTTC | CATSRDQTVQETQYF
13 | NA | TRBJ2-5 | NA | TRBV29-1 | TGCAGCGGCCTGCGGGGGCTCCAAGAGACCCAGTACTTC | CSGLRGLQETQYF
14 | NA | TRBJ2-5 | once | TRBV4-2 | TGTGCCAGCAGCCAGGTCCGGGAGCAAGGGACCCAGTACTTC | CASSQVREQGTQYF
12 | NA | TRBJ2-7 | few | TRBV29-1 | TGCAGCGTTGCGGGCAGCTCCTACGAGCAGTACTTC | CSVAGSSYEQYF